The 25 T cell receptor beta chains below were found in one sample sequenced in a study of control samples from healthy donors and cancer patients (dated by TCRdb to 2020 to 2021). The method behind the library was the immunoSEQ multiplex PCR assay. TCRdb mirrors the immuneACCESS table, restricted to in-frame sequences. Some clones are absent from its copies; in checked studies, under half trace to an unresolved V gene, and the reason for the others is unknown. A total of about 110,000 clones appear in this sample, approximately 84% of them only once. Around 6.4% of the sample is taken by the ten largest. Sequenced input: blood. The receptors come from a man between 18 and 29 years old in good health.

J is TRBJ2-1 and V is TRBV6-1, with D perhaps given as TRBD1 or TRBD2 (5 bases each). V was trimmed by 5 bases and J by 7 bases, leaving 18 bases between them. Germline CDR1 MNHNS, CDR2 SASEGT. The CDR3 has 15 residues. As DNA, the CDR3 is TGTGCCAGCAGTTTACCGGGACCTCGAGGGAATGAGCAGTTCTTC. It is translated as CASSLPGPRGNEQFF.

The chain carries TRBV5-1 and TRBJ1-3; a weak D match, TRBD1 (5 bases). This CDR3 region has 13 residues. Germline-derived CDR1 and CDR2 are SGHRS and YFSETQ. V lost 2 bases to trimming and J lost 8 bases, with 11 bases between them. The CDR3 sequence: CASSLSMGDTIYF. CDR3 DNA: TGCGCCAGCAGCTTAAGCATGGGGGACACCATATATTTT.

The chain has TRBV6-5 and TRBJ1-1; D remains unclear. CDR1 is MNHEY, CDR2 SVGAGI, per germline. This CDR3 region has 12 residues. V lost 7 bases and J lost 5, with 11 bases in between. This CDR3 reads CASTSGVTEAFF. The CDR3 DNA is TGTGCCAGCACCTCCGGGGTTACTGAAGCTTTCTTT.

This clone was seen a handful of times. The CDR3 sequence is CASSRDRSTGVNTGELFF. As DNA, the CDR3 is TGCGCCAGCAGCCGCGACCGATCAACGGGGGTTAACACCGGGGAGCTGTTTTTT. The V call is TRBV4-3, the J call TRBJ2-2; tentatively, D is TRBD2 (6 bases). This CDR3 spans 18 amino acids. From germline, CDR1 is LGHNA and CDR2 YSLEER. With 4 bases removed from V and 2 bases from J, the gap between germline ends came to 20 bases.

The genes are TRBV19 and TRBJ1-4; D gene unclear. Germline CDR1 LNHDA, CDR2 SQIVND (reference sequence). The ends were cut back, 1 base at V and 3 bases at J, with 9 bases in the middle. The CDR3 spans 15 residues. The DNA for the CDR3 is TGTGCCAGTAGTATAGGATCGCGGTCTAATGAAAAACTGTTTTTT. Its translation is CASSIGSRSNEKLFF.

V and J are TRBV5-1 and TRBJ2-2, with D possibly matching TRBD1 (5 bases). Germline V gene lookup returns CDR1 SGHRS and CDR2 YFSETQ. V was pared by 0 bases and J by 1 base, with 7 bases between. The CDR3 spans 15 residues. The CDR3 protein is CASSLVQGNTGELFF. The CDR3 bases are TGCGCCAGCAGCTTGGTCCAGGGGAACACCGGGGAGCTGTTTTTT.

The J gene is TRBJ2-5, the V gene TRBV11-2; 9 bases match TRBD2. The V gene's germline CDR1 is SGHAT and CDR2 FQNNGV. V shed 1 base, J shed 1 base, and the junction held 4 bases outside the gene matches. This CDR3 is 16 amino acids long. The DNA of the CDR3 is TGTGCCAGCAGCTTAGGGGTAGCGGGGGTCCAAGAGACCCAGTACTTC. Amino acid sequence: CASSLGVAGVQETQYF.

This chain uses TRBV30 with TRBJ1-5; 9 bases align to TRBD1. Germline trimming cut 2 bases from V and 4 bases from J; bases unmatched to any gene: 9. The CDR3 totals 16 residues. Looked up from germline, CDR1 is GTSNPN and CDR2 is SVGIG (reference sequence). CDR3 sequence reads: CAWSFAGTGRNQPQHF. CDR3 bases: TGTGCCTGGAGTTTCGCCGGGACAGGGAGAAATCAGCCCCAGCATTTT.

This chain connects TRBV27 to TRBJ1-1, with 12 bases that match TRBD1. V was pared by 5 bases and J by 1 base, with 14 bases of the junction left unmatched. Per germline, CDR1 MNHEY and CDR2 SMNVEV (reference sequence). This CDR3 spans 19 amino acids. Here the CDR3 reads CASSVGTGGAYRANTEAFF. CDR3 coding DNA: TGTGCCAGCAGTGTTGGGACAGGGGGCGCATACCGAGCGAACACTGAAGCTTTCTTT.

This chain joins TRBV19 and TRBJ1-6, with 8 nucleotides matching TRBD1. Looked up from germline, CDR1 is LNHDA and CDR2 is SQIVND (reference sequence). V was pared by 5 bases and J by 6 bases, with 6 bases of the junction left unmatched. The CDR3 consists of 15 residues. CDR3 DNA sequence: TGTGCCAGTAGTGATACAGGGGGTACTAATTCACCCCTCCACTTT. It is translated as CASSDTGGTNSPLHF.

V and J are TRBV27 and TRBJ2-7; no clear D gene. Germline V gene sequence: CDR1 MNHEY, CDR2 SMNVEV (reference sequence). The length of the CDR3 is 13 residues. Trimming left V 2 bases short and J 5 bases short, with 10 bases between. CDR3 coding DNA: TGTGCCAGCAGTTTAAGTAGGGTTAACGAGCAGTACTTC. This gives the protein CASSLSRVNEQYF.

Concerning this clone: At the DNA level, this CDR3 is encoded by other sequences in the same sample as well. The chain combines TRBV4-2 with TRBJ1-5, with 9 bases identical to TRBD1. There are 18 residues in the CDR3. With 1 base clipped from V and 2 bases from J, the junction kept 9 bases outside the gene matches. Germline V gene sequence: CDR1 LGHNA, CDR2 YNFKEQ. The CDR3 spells CASSQGDREEWGNQPQHF. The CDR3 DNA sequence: TGTGCCAGCAGCCAAGGGGACAGGGAAGAGTGGGGCAATCAGCCCCAGCATTTT.

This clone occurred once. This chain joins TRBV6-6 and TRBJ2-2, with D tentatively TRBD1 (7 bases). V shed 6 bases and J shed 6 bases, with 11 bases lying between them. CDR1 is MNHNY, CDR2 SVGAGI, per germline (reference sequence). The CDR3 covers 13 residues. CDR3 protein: CASRQGRSGELFF. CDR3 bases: TGTGCCAGCAGACAGGGGAGGTCCGGGGAGCTGTTTTTT.

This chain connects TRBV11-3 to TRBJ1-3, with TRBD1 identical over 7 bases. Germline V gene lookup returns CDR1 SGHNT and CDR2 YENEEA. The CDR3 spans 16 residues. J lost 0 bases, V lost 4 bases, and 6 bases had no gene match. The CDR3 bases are TGTGCCAGCAGCTCCGGCGGGACAGTCTCTGGAAACACCATATATTTT. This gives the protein CASSSGGTVSGNTIYF.

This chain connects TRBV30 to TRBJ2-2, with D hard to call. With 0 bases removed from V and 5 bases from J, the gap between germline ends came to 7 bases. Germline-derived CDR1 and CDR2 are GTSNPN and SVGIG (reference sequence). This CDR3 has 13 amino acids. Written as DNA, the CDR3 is TGTGCCTGGAGTGTAGGCAGTACCGGGGAGCTGTTTTTT. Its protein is CAWSVGSTGELFF.

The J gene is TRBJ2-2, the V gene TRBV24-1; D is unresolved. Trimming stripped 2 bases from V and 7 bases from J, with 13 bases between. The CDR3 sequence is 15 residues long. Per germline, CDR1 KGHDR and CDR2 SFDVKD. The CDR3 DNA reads TGTGCCACCAGTGATTCTGAAGGCAGAGGCGGGGAGCTGTTTTTT. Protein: CATSDSEGRGGELFF.

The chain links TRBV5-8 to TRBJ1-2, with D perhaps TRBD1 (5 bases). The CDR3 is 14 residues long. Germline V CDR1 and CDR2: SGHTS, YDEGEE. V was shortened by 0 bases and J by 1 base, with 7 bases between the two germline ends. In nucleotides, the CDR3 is TGTGCCAGCAGCTTGGGCGGACATAACTATGGCTACACCTTC. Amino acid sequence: CASSLGGHNYGYTF.

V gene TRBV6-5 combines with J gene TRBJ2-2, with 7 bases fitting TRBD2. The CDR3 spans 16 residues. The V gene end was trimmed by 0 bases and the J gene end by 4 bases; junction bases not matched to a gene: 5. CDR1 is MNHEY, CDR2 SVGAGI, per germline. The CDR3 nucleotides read TGTGCCAGCAGTTACTCGAATTGGGAGGGCACCGGGGAGCTGTTTTTT. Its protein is CASSYSNWEGTGELFF.

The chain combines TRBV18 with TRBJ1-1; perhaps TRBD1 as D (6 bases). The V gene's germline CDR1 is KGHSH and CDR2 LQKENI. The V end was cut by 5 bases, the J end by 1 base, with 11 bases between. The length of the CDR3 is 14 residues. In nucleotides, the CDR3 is TGTGCCAGCTCAAGTACAGGGCGGAACACTGAAGCTTTCTTT. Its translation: CASSSTGRNTEAFF.

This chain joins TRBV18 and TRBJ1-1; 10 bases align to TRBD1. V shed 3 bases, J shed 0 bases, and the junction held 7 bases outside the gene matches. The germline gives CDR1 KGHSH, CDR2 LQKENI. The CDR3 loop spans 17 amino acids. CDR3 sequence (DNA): TGTGCCAGCTCACCTGGGACAGGGGCCATCATGAACACTGAAGCTTTCTTT. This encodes CASSPGTGAIMNTEAFF.

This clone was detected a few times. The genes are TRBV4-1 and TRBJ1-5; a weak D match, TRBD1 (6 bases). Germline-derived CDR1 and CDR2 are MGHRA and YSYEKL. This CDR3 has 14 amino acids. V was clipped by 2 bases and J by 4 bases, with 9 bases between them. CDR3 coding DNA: TGCGCCAGCAGCCAACCAGGGGAAAATCAGCCCCAGCATTTT. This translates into CASSQPGENQPQHF.

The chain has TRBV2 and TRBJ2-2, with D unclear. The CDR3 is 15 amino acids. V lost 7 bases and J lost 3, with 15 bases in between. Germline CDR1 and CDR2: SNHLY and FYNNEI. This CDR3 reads CASTRAGPHTGELFF. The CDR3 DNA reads TGTGCCAGCACCCGAGCCGGGCCCCACACCGGGGAGCTGTTTTTT.

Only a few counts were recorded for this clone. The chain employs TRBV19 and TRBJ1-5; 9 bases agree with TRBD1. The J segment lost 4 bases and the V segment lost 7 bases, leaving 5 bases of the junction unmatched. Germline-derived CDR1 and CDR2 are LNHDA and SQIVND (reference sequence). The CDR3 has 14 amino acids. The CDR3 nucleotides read TGTGCCAGTAAAGCAGGGACAGGGAATCAGCCCCAGCATTTT. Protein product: CASKAGTGNQPQHF.

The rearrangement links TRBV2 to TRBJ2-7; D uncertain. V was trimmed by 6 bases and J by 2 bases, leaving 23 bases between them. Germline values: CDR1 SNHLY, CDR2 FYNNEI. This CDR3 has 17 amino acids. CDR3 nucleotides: TGTGCCAGCAGCGAATTACCCCAGGCATACACGGCCTACGAGCAGTACTTC. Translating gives CASSELPQAYTAYEQYF. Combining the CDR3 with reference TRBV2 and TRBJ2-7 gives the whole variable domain EPEVTQTPSHQVTQMGQEVILRCVPISNHLYFYWYRQILGQKVEFLVSFYNNEISEKSEIFDDQFSVERPDGSNFTLKIRSTKLEDSAMYFCASSELPQAYTAYEQYFGPGTRLTVT.

The CDR3 bases are TGTGCCAGCAGCCAAGGTCCGTCAGATACGCAGTATTTT. Translation: CASSQGPSDTQYF. The gene calls are TRBV3-1 (or the pseudogene TRBV3-2) and TRBJ2-3; D is uncertain. This CDR3 region has 13 residues. The V end was cut by 1 base, the J end by 4 bases, with 6 bases between. The germline V gene has CDR1 LGHDT and CDR2 YNNKEL (reference sequence).